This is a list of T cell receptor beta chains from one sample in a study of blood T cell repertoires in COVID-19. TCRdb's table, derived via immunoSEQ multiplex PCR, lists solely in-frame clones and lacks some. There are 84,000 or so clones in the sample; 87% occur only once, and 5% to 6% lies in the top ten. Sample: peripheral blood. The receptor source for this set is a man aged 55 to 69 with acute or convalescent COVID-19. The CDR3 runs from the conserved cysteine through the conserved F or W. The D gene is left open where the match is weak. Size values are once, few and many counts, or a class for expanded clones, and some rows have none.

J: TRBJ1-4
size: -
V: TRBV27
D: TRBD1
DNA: TGTGCCAGCAGGCACAGGGGTAATGAAAAACTGTTTTTT
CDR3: CASRHRGNEKLFF

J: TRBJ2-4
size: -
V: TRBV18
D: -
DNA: TGTGCCAGCTCACCGGCAACGGACAACATAGCCAAAAACATTCAGTACTTC
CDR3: CASSPATDNIAKNIQYF

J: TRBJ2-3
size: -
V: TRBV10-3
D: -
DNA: TGTGCCATCAGTGAGTTATCCGAAGGGGTAACAGATACGCAGTATTTT
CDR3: CAISELSEGVTDTQYF

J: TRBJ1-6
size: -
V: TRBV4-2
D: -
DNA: TGTGCCAGCAGCCAAGATCCTGCACAGTCGAATAATTCACCCCTCCACTTT
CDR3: CASSQDPAQSNNSPLHF

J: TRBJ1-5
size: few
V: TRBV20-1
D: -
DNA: TGCAGTGCTAGTCAGGATAGCAATCAGCCCCAGCATTTT
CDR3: CSASQDSNQPQHF

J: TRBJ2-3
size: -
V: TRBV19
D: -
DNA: TGTGCCAGTAGTGGTTCAGGGACTAGCACAGATACGCAGTATTTT
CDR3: CASSGSGTSTDTQYF

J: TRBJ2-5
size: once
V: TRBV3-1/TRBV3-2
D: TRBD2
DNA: TGTGCCAGCAGCCCGGGACTAGCGGAAGAGACCCAGTACTTC
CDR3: CASSPGLAEETQYF

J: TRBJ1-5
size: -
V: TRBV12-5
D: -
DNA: TGTGCTAGTGGTTTGGACGAGAGGGATAATCAGCCCCAGCATTTT
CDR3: CASGLDERDNQPQHF

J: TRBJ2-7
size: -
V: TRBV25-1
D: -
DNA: TGTGCCAGCACAGGGGCCCTCTACGAGCAGTACTTC
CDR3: CASTGALYEQYF

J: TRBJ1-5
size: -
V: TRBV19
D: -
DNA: TGTGCCAGTAGTATAGTGGTCGAGGGAAATCAGCCCCAGCATTTT
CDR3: CASSIVVEGNQPQHF

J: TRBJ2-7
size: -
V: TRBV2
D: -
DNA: TGTGCCAGCAGCTCAAGGGGGAAAATCCGCAGCTCCTACGAGCAGTACTTC
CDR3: CASSSRGKIRSSYEQYF

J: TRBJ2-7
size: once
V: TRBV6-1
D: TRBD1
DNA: TGTGCCAGCAGTGAAGTTGGGACAGGTTCCTACGAGCAGTACTTC
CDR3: CASSEVGTGSYEQYF

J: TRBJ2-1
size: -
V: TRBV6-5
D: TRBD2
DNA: TGTGCCAGCAGCGGGGGCAGCGGGGGAAACAATGAGCAGTTCTTC
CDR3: CASSGGSGGNNEQFF

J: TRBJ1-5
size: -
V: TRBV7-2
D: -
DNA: TGTGCCAGCAGCTTTTCCGACGGGAATCAGCCCCAGCATTTT
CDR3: CASSFSDGNQPQHF

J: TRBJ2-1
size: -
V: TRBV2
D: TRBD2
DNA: TGTGCCAGCAGTATAGCGGGGCCTTACAATGAGCAGTTCTTC
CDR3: CASSIAGPYNEQFF

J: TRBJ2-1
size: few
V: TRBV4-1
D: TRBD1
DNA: TGCGCCAGCAGCCAAGAGGGGACAGGGGGCACCTACAATGAGCAGTTCTTC
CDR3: CASSQEGTGGTYNEQFF

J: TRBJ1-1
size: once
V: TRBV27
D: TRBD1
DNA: TGTGCCAGCAGTCCGAGGACAGGGGGAGGAAACACTGAAGCTTTCTTT
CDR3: CASSPRTGGGNTEAFF

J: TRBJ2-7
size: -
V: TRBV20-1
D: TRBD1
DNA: TGCAGTGCTGAACAGGGGGGAGAGCAGTACTTC
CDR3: CSAEQGGEQYF

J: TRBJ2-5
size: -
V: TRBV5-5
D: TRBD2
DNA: TGTGCCAGCAGCTTGGCTGTAGCGGGGGTGGGGACCCAGTACTTC
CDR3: CASSLAVAGVGTQYF

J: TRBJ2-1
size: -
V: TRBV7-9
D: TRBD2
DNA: TGTGCCAGCAGCTTAGTCGGAAGCGTAGCGGGGGAGCGAAATGAGCAGTTCTTC
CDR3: CASSLVGSVAGERNEQFF

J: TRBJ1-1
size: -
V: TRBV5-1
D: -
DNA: TGCGCCAGCAGCTTGTACAGAGAGAACACTGAAGCTTTCTTT
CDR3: CASSLYRENTEAFF

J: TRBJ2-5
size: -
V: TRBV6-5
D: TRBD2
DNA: TGTGCCAGCAGTTACGGGACTAGCGGGCAAGAGACCCAGTACTTC
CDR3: CASSYGTSGQETQYF

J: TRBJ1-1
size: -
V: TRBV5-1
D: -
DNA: TGCGCCAGCGGGACTGGAGGAGTGAACACTGAAGCTTTCTTT
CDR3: CASGTGGVNTEAFF

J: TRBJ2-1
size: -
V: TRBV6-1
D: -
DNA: TGTGCCAGCAGTGAACCATTCACAGAACTAGAACCTGGGAATGAGCAGTTCTTC
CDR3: CASSEPFTELEPGNEQFF

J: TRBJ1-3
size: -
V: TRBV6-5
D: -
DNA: TGTGCCAGCTTCTCCAGGGCGAAGGGAAACACCATATATTTT
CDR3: CASFSRAKGNTIYF

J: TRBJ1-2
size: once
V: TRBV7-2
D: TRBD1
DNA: TGTGCCAGCAGCAACACAGGGGTAAGGGGCTACACCTTC
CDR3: CASSNTGVRGYTF

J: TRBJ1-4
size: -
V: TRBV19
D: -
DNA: TGTGCCAGTAGTATGGGGGGGGGTCCCGGCGGAAAACTGTTTTTT
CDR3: CASSMGGGPGGKLFF

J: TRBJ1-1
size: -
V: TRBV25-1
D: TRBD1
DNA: TGTGCCAGCAGTGGTTACAGGGGGAACACTGAAGCTTTCTTT
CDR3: CASSGYRGNTEAFF

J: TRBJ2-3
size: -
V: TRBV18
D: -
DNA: TGTGCCAGCTCCACCCCTAATGGGGGGACAGATACGCAGTATTTT
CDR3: CASSTPNGGTDTQYF

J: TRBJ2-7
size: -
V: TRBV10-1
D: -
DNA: TGCGCCAGCAGTGAGTCCCTGACTGGGAGAGGGCAGTACTTC
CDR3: CASSESLTGRGQYF

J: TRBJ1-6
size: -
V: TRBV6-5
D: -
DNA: TGTGCCAGCAGACCACAGGGAAGAGGCTCACCCCTCCACTTT
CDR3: CASRPQGRGSPLHF

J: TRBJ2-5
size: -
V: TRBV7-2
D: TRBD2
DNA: TGTGCCAGCAGCTCCCTCGGAGCGGGGATGCAGACCCAGTACTTC
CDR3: CASSSLGAGMQTQYF

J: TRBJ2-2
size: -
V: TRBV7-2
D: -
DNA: TGTGCCAGCAGCCCCCGACTGAACACCGGGGAGCTGTTTTTT
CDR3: CASSPRLNTGELFF

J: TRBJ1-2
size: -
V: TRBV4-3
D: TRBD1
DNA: TGCGCCAGCAGCCAAGATGCCCGGACAGGGTGGAATGGCTACACCTTC
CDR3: CASSQDARTGWNGYTF

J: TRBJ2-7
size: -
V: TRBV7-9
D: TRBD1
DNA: TGTGCCAGCAGCCGACAGGGGGCCTACGAGCAGTACTTC
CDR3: CASSRQGAYEQYF

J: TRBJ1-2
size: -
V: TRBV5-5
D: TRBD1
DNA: TGTGCCAGCAGCTTGACAGGGGAGAAATATGGCTACACCTTC
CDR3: CASSLTGEKYGYTF

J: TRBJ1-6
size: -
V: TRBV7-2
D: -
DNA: TGTGCCAGCAGCTTTCGGACTGTCTCGCCCCTCCACTTT
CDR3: CASSFRTVSPLHF

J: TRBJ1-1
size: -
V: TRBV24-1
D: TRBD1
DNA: TGTGCCACCAGGGACAGGGAAATGAACACTGAAGCTTTCTTT
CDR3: CATRDREMNTEAFF

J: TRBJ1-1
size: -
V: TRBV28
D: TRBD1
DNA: TGTGCCAGCAGTTTATCAAAGGGGGCGAACACTGAAGCTTTCTTT
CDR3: CASSLSKGANTEAFF

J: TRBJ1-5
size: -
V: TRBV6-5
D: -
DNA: TGTGCCAGCAGAGCCGATAGCAATCAGCCCCAGCATTTT
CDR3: CASRADSNQPQHF

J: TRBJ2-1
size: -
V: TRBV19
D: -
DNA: TGTGCCAGTAGTCTACAGGTCTACAATGAGCAGTTCTTC
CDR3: CASSLQVYNEQFF

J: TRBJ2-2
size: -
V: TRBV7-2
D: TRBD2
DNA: TGTGCCAGCAGCGGGACTAGCGGGGGGACCGGGGAGCTGTTTTTT
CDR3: CASSGTSGGTGELFF

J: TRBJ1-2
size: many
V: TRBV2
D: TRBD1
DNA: TGTGCCAGCAGTGTCTCCGGGACAGGGAACTATGGCTACACCTTC
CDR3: CASSVSGTGNYGYTF

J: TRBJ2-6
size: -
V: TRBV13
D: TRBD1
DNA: TGTGCCAGCAGCTCAACAGGGGGCTCTGGGGCCAACGTCCTGACTTTC
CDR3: CASSSTGGSGANVLTF

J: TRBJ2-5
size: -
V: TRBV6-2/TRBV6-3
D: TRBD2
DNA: TGTGCCAGCAGTAACCGACTAGCGGGGGTCCATACCCAGTACTTC
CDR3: CASSNRLAGVHTQYF

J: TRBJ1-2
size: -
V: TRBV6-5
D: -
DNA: TGTGCCAGCCGCCAAGGGGGGGCGATGGACTATGGCTACACCTTC
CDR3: CASRQGGAMDYGYTF

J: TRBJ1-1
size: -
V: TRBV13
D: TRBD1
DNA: TGTGCCAGCAGCTTCCAGTGGACAGGCATGAACACTGAAGCTTTCTTT
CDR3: CASSFQWTGMNTEAFF

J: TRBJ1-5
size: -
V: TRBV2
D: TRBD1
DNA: TGTGCCAGCAGCGGGACAGGGAATAGCAATCAGCCCCAGCATTTT
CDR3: CASSGTGNSNQPQHF

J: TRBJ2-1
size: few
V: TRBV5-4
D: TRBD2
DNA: TGTGCCAGCAGCCACGAGAGCGGGGACGAGCAGTTCTTC
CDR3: CASSHESGDEQFF

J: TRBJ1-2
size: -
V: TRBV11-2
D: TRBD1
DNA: TGTGCCAGCAGCTTAGGACAGGGGGATTACACCTTC
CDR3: CASSLGQGDYTF

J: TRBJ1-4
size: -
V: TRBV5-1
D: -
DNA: TGCGCCAGCAGCCTTACTCAGTTGGGGAGTGAAAAACTGTTTTTT
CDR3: CASSLTQLGSEKLFF

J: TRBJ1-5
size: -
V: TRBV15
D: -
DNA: TGTGCCACCATGGGGACAACCCGAAATCAGCCCCAGCATTTT
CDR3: CATMGTTRNQPQHF

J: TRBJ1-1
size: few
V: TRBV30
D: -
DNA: TGTGCCTGGAGTGTACAGTGGGTGACTGAAGCTTTCTTT
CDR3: CAWSVQWVTEAFF